This TCR beta chain is drawn from a study of cytomegalovirus exposure and HLA in healthy donors. Overall study findings and caveats: Some segments of the V type, notably TRBV6-2 and TRBV6-3, were excluded as indistinguishable. It was about 180 TCR beta chains that were listed as cytomegalovirus-associated. TCR beta V- and J-gene trimming was later associated with a missense DCLRE1C variant.

From germline, CDR1 is SGHVS and CDR2 FQNEAQ. The CDR3 extends over 16 amino acids. With 5 bases removed from V and 2 bases from J, the gap between germline ends came to 18 bases. Comment on this clone: Its target is not known.

PCR employed 60 Vbeta and 13 Jbeta primers. Clones were sequenced by immunoSEQ multiplex PCR, and TCRdb holds only the in-frame ones, with some missing. The sample has over 150,000 clones, roughly 75% seen once. V usage is TRBV7-8 and J usage is TRBJ1-2; D may be TRBD1 (5 bases). This clonotype was sampled from a man aged 18 to 35 in good health and CMV-seronegative. Sequencing was carried out using PBMCs. CDR3 residues: CASSLSTVGGNYGYTF. The DNA of the CDR3 is TGTGCCAGCAGCCTCTCTACGGTGGGGGGGAACTATGGCTACACCTTC.